Sequencing of this TCR beta chain was carried out in a study of T cells in Graves' hyperthyroidism and ophthalmopathy. Points from the study as a whole: Expanded thyroid clonotypes (above 0.001) were mostly also found in blood. Onset of ophthalmopathy came a median 6.5 months after the model predicted it.

The CDR3 covers 15 residues. Trimming left V 6 bases short and J 1 base short, with 12 bases between. Per the germline V gene, CDR1 is SEHNR and CDR2 is FQNEAQ (reference sequence). Remarks on this clonotype: Its antigen is not identified.

RNA transcripts served as the template for amplifying TCR beta CDR3 regions. TCR CDR3 underwent first-round RT-PCR with the HTBI primer set. TCRdb recomputed calls from the multiplex PCR reads with MiXCR, one row per CDR3 protein. The sample shows roughly 570,000 distinct CDR3 sequences, approximately 44% of them seen only once. Over 18 months, lack of ophthalmopathy progression marked Graves' hyperthyroidism as stable. Hyperthyroidism in the patients, aged 18 to 65, was newly diagnosed and under 2 months in duration. The sequencing input was peripheral blood or thyroid tissue (not recorded which). This sequence originates from a woman under 30 with Graves' hyperthyroidism. J is TRBJ2-2 and V is TRBV7-9, with TRBD1 as a possible D gene (5 bases). CDR3 residues: CASSLQTGNTGELFF. The CDR3 DNA is TGTGCCAGCAGTCTTCAAACAGGGAACACCGGGGAGCTGTTTTTT.